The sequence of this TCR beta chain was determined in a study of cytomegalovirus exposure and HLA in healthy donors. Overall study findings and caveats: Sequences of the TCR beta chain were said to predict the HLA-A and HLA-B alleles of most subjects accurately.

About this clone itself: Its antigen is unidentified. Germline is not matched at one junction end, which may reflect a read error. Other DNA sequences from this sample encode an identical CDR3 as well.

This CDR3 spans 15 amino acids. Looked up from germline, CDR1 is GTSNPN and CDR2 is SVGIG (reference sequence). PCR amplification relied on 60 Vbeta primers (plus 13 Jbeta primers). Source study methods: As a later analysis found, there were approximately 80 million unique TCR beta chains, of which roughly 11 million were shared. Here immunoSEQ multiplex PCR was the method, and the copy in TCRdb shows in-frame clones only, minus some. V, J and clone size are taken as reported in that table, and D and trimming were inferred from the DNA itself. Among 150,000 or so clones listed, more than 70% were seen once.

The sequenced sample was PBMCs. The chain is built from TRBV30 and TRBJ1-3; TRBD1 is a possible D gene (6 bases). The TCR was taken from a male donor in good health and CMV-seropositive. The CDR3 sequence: CAWEFRGFSGNTIYF. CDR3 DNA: TGCGCCTGGGAATTTAGGGGGTTTTCTGGAAACACCATATATTTT.